Below are 18 T cell receptor beta chains sequenced from a single sample in a study of shared clonotypes between healthy human individuals. Libraries were prepared by immunoSEQ multiplex PCR; TCRdb keeps only in-frame clonotypes and omits some of them. This sample has over a million clones; 75% to 80% occur once, and the top ten carry around 0.47%. Sequencing input: memory CD4+ T cells from PBMCs. The subset denotes: CD45RA-negative fraction. The source is a man between 18 and 29 years old in good health. Some clones in this sample may be carry-over from other donors' samples.

This rearrangement joins TRBV7-8 to TRBJ2-2; 9 bases are shared with TRBD1. The CDR3 consists of 15 residues. V shed 3 bases and J 7 bases; nucleotides not matched to a gene: 6. CDR1 SGHVS and CDR2 FQNEAQ come from the germline V gene. The chain's CDR3 is CASSFATGGVGELFF. In DNA form, the CDR3 reads TGTGCCAGCAGCTTCGCAACAGGGGGCGTCGGGGAGCTGTTTTTT.

Concerning this clone itself: Other nucleotide sequences from this sample produce the same CDR3. The rearrangement links TRBV5-4 to TRBJ1-1; unclear D gene. Deletions cut 1 base from V and 1 base from J, with 8 bases between. The germline CDR1 and CDR2 sequences are SGHNT and YYREEE (reference sequence). The CDR3 runs 14 residues. CDR3 amino acids: CASSLSQSNTEAFF. The CDR3 nucleotides read TGTGCCAGCAGCTTGTCGCAGTCGAACACTGAAGCTTTCTTT.

The chain carries TRBV6-1 and TRBJ2-7, with D tentatively TRBD2 (5 bases). Looked up from germline, CDR1 is MNHNS and CDR2 is SASEGT. V was cut by 8 bases and J by 1 base, with 12 bases left in between. The CDR3 covers 13 residues. The CDR3 DNA reads as TGTGCCAGCGACTTCGAGCGGTCCTACGAGCAGTACTTC. It encodes CASDFERSYEQYF.

This clone appeared a single time. V usage is TRBV29-1 and J usage is TRBJ1-3; D possibly corresponds to TRBD1 (5 bases). Per germline, CDR1 SQVTM and CDR2 ANQGSEA. This CDR3 is built from 14 residues. V gave up 7 bases and J gave up 0 bases, with 13 bases separating them. The CDR3 DNA reads TGCAGCGGCATGGGAGGGGCCTCTGGAAACACCATATATTTT. This gives the protein CSGMGGASGNTIYF.

The CDR3 DNA reads TGTGCCAGCAGTTCAGACAGGTCCGGCCACAATGAGCAGTTCTTC. It translates to CASSSDRSGHNEQFF. J is TRBJ2-1 and V is TRBV6-5; tentatively, D is TRBD1 (6 bases). Trimming shortened V by 4 bases and J by 5 bases, and 15 bases separated the two germline ends. This CDR3 is 15 amino acids long. Germline values: CDR1 MNHEY, CDR2 SVGAGI.

On this clone itself: A far larger clone is one nucleotide away, so this likely arose from a read error. The chain links TRBV5-4 to TRBJ2-7, with 10 nucleotides matching TRBD1. CDR3 size: 14 residues. Unmatched junction bases numbered 4, after V lost 4 bases and J lost 3 bases. Germline-derived CDR1 and CDR2 are SGHNT and YYREEE (reference sequence). CDR3 region: CASSVGDRGYEQYF. The CDR3 region has the DNA TGTGCCAGCAGCGTAGGGGACAGGGGCTACGAGCAGTACTTC.

The V call is TRBV5-1, the J call TRBJ2-1, with 11 bases fitting TRBD1. V dropped 7 bases and J dropped 7; count of bases not matched to a gene: 7. The CDR3 has 14 residues. Germline V gene data show CDR1 as SGHRS and CDR2 as YFSETQ. Here the CDR3 reads CASFKGTGGNEQFF. CDR3 DNA: TGCGCCAGCTTCAAAGGGACAGGGGGAAATGAGCAGTTCTTC.

V is TRBV7-3 and J is TRBJ2-1; 7 nucleotides line up with TRBD1. Germline V gene sequence: CDR1 SGHTA, CDR2 FQGTGA. With V trimmed by 3 bases and J by 9 bases, 5 bases remained unmatched. There are 13 residues in the CDR3. CDR3 sequence (DNA): TGTGCCAGCAGCTTTACAGGGGCTGGTGAGCAGTTCTTC. Protein sequence: CASSFTGAGEQFF.

This rearrangement joins TRBV6-5 to TRBJ2-7, with TRBD1 identical over 9 bases. The CDR3 is made up of 13 amino acids. Trimming removed 6 bases from V and 3 bases from J; junction bases left unmatched: 3. CDR1 is MNHEY, CDR2 SVGAGI, per germline. DNA for the CDR3: TGTGCCAGCAGGAGGACAGGGGACTACGAGCAGTACTTC. Its protein product is CASRRTGDYEQYF.

As for this clone: Germline is not matched at one junction end, which may reflect a read error. The chain carries TRBV28 and TRBJ2-7; TRBD1 agrees at 9 bases. The germline V gene encodes CDR1 MDHEN and CDR2 SYDVKM. The CDR3 runs 13 residues. CDR3 coding DNA: TGTGCCAGCAGTCCGGGACAGGGTTCCAATACCCTTTTC. Residues: CASSPGQGSNTLF. Looking up the rest from reference TRBV28 and TRBJ2-7 gives the full variable domain: DVKVTQSSRYLVKRTGEKVFLECVQDMDHENMFWYRQDPGLGLRLIYFSYDVKMKEKGDIPEGYSVSREKKERFSLILESASTNQTSMYLCASSPGQGSNTLFGPGTRLTVT.

The rearrangement links TRBV4-3 to TRBJ1-5; no clear D gene. The CDR3 length is 13 residues. V lost 1 base to trimming and J lost 3 bases, with 4 bases between them. CDR1 LGHNA and CDR2 YSLEER come from the germline V gene. The CDR3 coding sequence is TGCGCCAGCAGCCAAGTCTACAATCAGCCCCAGCATTTT. Translation gives CASSQVYNQPQHF.

V usage is TRBV5-6 and J usage is TRBJ2-4; D is tentatively TRBD1 or TRBD2 (5 bases each). V was cut by 4 bases and J by 9 bases, with 26 bases left in between. The CDR3 is made up of 17 amino acids. The germline V gene has CDR1 SGHDT and CDR2 YYEEEE. The DNA of the CDR3 is TGTGCCAGCAGCACCCAAAGTGGGGCAGGGAGTTGGGGCATTCAGTACTTC. Its translation is CASSTQSGAGSWGIQYF.

The chain combines TRBV28 with TRBJ1-2, with TRBD1 as a possible D gene (6 bases). Trimming removed 5 bases from V and 0 bases from J, with 10 bases in between. The CDR3 runs 14 residues. Germline CDR1 reads MDHEN; CDR2 reads SYDVKM. The CDR3 DNA reads TGTGCCAGCAGTGGACAGTATTCTAACTATGGCTACACCTTC. Translated, it gives CASSGQYSNYGYTF.

The rearrangement joins TRBV28 to TRBJ2-7; tentative D call: TRBD2 (5 bases). Trimming took off 6 bases at V and 7 bases at J, with 13 bases between the two ends. The germline V gene has CDR1 MDHEN and CDR2 SYDVKM. The CDR3 extends over 12 amino acids. The CDR3 DNA follows: TGTGCCAGCAGCCCCGGCCGGGGAGAGCAGTACTTC. This gives the protein CASSPGRGEQYF. Using reference TRBV28 and TRBJ2-7 for the parts outside the CDR3, the full variable domain is DVKVTQSSRYLVKRTGEKVFLECVQDMDHENMFWYRQDPGLGLRLIYFSYDVKMKEKGDIPEGYSVSREKKERFSLILESASTNQTSMYLCASSPGRGEQYFGPGTRLTVT.

The chain couples TRBV6-1 to TRBJ1-1, with D uncertain. This CDR3 has 14 amino acids. The V gene's germline CDR1 is MNHNS and CDR2 SASEGT. V lost 0 bases and J 11 bases, leaving 16 bases between the germline ends. In nucleotides, the CDR3 is TGTGCCAGCAGTGAAGCGCAGGTCCCCGGGGTGGCTTTCTTT. It specifies CASSEAQVPGVAFF.

This rearrangement joins TRBV5-1 to TRBJ1-4; 9 positions match TRBD1. This CDR3 contains 15 residues. From germline, CDR1 is SGHRS and CDR2 YFSETQ. J was trimmed by 7 bases and V by 4 bases; bases with no gene match: 8. The CDR3 protein is CASSPGQGLSEKLFF. Here the CDR3 DNA reads TGCGCCAGCAGCCCGGGACAGGGTCTAAGTGAAAAACTGTTTTTT.

This chain links TRBV5-4 with TRBJ2-7; D is unresolved. The V end was cut by 7 bases, the J end by 6 bases, with 14 bases between. The CDR3 totals 12 residues. CDR1 is SGHNT, CDR2 YYREEE, per germline (reference sequence). CDR3 amino acids: CASGRSEVEQYF. The DNA for the CDR3 is TGTGCCAGCGGGCGGTCCGAAGTCGAGCAGTACTTC.

The rearrangement uses TRBV18 and TRBJ1-5, with D uncertain. Germline CDR1 is KGHSH and CDR2 is LQKENI. The germline V and J ends were trimmed by 2 bases and 4 bases, with 9 bases remaining between them. This CDR3 region has 14 residues. CDR3 in amino acids: CASSPVLGNQPQHF. CDR3 DNA: TGTGCCAGCTCACCAGTGTTGGGGAATCAGCCCCAGCATTTT.